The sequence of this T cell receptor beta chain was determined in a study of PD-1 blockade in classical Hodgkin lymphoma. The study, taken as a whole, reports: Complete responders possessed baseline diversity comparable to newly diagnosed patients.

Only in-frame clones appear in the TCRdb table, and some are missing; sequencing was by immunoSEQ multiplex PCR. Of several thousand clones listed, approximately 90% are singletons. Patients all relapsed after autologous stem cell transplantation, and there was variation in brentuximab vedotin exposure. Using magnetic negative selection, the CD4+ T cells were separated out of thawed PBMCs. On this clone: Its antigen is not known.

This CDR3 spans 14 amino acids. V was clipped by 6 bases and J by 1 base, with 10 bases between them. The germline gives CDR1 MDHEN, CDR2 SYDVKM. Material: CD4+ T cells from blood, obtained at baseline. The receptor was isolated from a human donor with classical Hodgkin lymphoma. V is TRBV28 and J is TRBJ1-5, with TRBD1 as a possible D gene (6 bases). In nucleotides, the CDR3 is TGTGCCAGCAGCTACAGGGCAAGCAATCAGCCCCAGCATTTT. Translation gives CASSYRASNQPQHF.